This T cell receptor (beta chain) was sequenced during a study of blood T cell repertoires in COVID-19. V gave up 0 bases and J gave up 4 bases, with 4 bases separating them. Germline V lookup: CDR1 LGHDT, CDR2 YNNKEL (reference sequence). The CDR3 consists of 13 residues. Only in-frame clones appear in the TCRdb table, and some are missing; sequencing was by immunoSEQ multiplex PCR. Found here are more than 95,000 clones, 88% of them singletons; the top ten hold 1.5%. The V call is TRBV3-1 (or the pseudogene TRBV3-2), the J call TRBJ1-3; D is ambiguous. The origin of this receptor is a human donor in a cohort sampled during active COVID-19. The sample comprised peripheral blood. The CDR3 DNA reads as TGTGCCAGCAGCCAAGATGAGGGAAACACCATATATTTT. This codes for CASSQDEGNTIYF.